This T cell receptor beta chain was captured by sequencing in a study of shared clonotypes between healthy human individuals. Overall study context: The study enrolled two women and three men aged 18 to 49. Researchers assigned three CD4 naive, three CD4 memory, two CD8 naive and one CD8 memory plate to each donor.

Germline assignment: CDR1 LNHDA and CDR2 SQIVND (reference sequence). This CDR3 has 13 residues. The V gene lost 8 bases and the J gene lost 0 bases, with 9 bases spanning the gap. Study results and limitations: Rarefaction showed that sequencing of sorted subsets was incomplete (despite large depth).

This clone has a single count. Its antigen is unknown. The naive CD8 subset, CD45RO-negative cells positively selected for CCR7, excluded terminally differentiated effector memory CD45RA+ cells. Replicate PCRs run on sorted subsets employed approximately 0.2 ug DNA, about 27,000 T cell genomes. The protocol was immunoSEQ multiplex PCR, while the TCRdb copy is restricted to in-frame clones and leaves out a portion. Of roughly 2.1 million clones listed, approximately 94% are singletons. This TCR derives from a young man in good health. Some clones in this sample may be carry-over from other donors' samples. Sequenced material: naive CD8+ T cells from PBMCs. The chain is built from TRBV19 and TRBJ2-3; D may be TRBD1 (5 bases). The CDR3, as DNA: TGTGCCAGTGGGGCGGTAAGCACAGATACGCAGTATTTT. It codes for CASGAVSTDTQYF.